This record covers a single T cell receptor (beta chain). Its antigen remains unidentified. Every cDNA TCR molecule received its own unique molecular identifier. TCRdb re-analysed the 5' RACE reads in MiXCR, keeping a single row per CDR3 protein. The data hold about 10,000 distinct CDR3 sequences, with approximately 49% observed a single time. The sample comes from a study of spatial heterogeneity in lung cancer. General study results and limits: The study found that expanded intratumoral alpha and beta TCR counts tracked tumor mutation counts.

Time point meaning: sample taken at primary tumor resection. Whole RNA, isolated from tumor, nontumor lung or frozen PBMC, was sequenced without prior sorting. With 0 bases removed from V and 6 bases from J, the gap between germline ends came to 10 bases. Germline CDR1 LGHDT, CDR2 YNNKEL (reference sequence). This CDR3 region has 14 residues. V and J are TRBV3-1 and TRBJ2-3; either TRBD1 or TRBD2 may supply D (5 bases each). The sample in question was lung tumor tissue, obtained at surgery. The receptor was isolated from a female donor with early-stage non-small cell lung cancer. The CDR3 DNA reads TGTGCCAGCAGCCAAGAGATTTGGGGGGATACGCAGTATTTT. Its translation: CASSQEIWGDTQYF.